Shown below are 17 T cell receptor beta chains from a single sample sequenced in a study of cytomegalovirus exposure and HLA in healthy donors. 13 Jbeta primers and 60 Vbeta primers were used for the PCR. Repertoires were generated with immunoSEQ multiplex PCR, while TCRdb's copy carries only in-frame clones and drops some. The listing contains some 64,000 clones. Sequencing input: PBMCs. These receptors were obtained from a woman aged 25 to 39 in good health and CMV-seronegative.

The chain carries TRBV18 and TRBJ1-2; the D gene is possibly TRBD1 (6 bases). V lost 3 bases and J 7 bases, leaving 18 bases between the germline ends. This CDR3 comprises 15 residues. Germline CDR1 KGHSH, CDR2 LQKENI. In DNA, the CDR3 is TGTGCCAGCTCACCGTTACAGGGATATCGGAGTGGCTACACCTTC. The encoded protein is CASSPLQGYRSGYTF.

The chain has TRBV7-8 and TRBJ2-7; D is possibly TRBD2 (6 bases). Trimming removed 5 bases from V and 9 bases from J, with 17 bases in between. Germline V CDR1 and CDR2: SGHVS, FQNEAQ. CDR3 length: 13 residues. The CDR3 sequence: CASSPRWGDGQYF. The CDR3 coding sequence is TGTGCCAGCAGCCCCCGGTGGGGGGACGGGCAGTACTTC.

The chain has TRBV29-1 and TRBJ2-1; D perhaps matches TRBD2 (8 bases). Deletions cut 4 bases from V and 9 bases from J, with 31 bases between. This CDR3 is 18 amino acids long. Germline loops: CDR1 SQVTM, CDR2 ANQGSEA. The CDR3 DNA sequence: TGCAGCGTTGTAGGGACTAGGACAGGCTTTGTCCTTGAGGGTGAGCAGTTCTTC. Its translation: CSVVGTRTGFVLEGEQFF.

The chain links TRBV6-1 to TRBJ1-5, with D perhaps TRBD1 (6 bases). The CDR3 is 16 residues long. The germline V gene encodes CDR1 MNHNS and CDR2 SASEGT. V dropped 1 base and J dropped 7 bases, with 17 bases sitting between them. CDR3 sequence (DNA): TGTGCCAGCAGTGAAGAGGTGAGGGGGTCGCGGCAGCCCCAGCATTTT. This gives the protein CASSEEVRGSRQPQHF.

The V call is TRBV9, the J call TRBJ2-6, with unresolved D. The germline gives CDR1 SGDLS, CDR2 YYNGEE. The CDR3 totals 20 residues. V lost 2 bases, J lost 0 bases, and 21 bases lay in between. The CDR3 bases are TGTGCCAGCAGCGTGCCCCAAGACCGGCAGGATAGCTCTGGGGCCAACGTCCTGACTTTC. Amino acid sequence: CASSVPQDRQDSSGANVLTF. The entire variable domain, with the rest obtained from reference TRBV9 and TRBJ2-6, is as follows: DSGVTQTPKHLITATGQRVTLRCSPRSGDLSVYWYQQSLDQGLQFLIQYYNGEERAKGNILERFSAQQFPDLHSELNLSSLELGDSALYFCASSVPQDRQDSSGANVLTFGAGSRLTVL.

The chain has TRBV7-2 and TRBJ2-7; TRBD2 might be the D (6 bases). The CDR3 is 15 amino acids. Trimming took off 1 base at V and 0 bases at J, with 10 bases between the two ends. Germline V gene sequence: CDR1 SGHTA, CDR2 FQGNSA. The CDR3 bases are TGTGCCAGCAGCTTAGGCCGGGACTCCTCCTACGAGCAGTACTTC. Its protein is CASSLGRDSSYEQYF.

The gene calls are TRBV2 and TRBJ2-5; 7 bases fit TRBD1. Germline trimming cut 7 bases from V and 5 bases from J; bases unmatched to any gene: 10. The CDR3 sequence is 14 residues long. Germline V lookup: CDR1 SNHLY, CDR2 FYNNEI. DNA for the CDR3: TGTGCCAGCATACAAGGGGGCTTTCAGGAGACCCAGTACTTC. Its translation: CASIQGGFQETQYF. The complete variable domain, with remaining parts taken from reference TRBV2 and TRBJ2-5, reads EPEVTQTPSHQVTQMGQEVILRCVPISNHLYFYWYRQILGQKVEFLVSFYNNEISEKSEIFDDQFSVERPDGSNFTLKIRSTKLEDSAMYFCASIQGGFQETQYFGPGTRLLVL.

The chain links TRBV6-1 to TRBJ2-1; D remains ambiguous. This CDR3 is built from 13 residues. The V gene's germline CDR1 is MNHNS and CDR2 SASEGT. The V end lost 9 bases, the J end lost 0 bases, and 9 bases lay between the germline ends. In DNA, the CDR3 is TGTGCCAGTTCACACACCTCCTACAATGAGCAGTTCTTC. It yields the protein CASSHTSYNEQFF.

The chain links TRBV5-1 to TRBJ2-3; 10 bases align to TRBD2. Germline lookup yields CDR1 SGHRS and CDR2 YFSETQ. The CDR3 covers 15 residues. Trimming at V came to 6 bases and at J to 2 bases, leaving 6 bases not matched to a gene. DNA for the CDR3: TGCGCCAGCACCCCTAGCGGGAGTTTCACAGATACGCAGTATTTT. Amino acids: CASTPSGSFTDTQYF.

The chain links TRBV7-6 to TRBJ1-5; D perhaps matches TRBD1 (6 bases). The CDR3 runs to 14 residues. Trimming left V 6 bases short and J 4 bases short, with 13 bases between. From germline, CDR1 is SGHVS and CDR2 FNYEAQ. CDR3 nucleotide sequence: TGTGCCAGCAGTCTAGGACAGAAAAATCAGCCCCAGCATTTT. Translated: CASSLGQKNQPQHF.

The chain uses TRBV6-5 and TRBJ1-3; 7 bases fit TRBD1. The CDR3 spans 15 residues. In germline, CDR1 is MNHEY, CDR2 SVGAGI. The trim removed 6 bases at V and 0 bases at J, leaving 5 bases unmatched. The CDR3 sequence: CASRNTGVSGNTIYF. In nucleotides, the CDR3 is TGTGCCAGCAGGAACACAGGGGTCTCTGGAAACACCATATATTTT.

CDR3 bases: TGTGCCAGCAGCTCCGTAGGGAGATACGAGCAGTACTTC. Translating it yields CASSSVGRYEQYF. V and J are TRBV7-9 and TRBJ2-7, with a tentative D call TRBD2 (5 bases). Trimming removed 4 bases at V and 4 bases at J, with 11 bases between. This CDR3 is built from 13 residues. Germline lookup yields CDR1 SEHNR and CDR2 FQNEAQ (reference sequence).

The rearrangement uses TRBV28 and TRBJ2-7, with 12 bases aligning to TRBD2. Germline V gene sequence: CDR1 MDHEN, CDR2 SYDVKM. With 5 bases clipped from V and 0 bases from J, the junction kept 8 bases outside the gene matches. This CDR3 has 17 residues. The CDR3 spells CASSLPTSGRFSYEQYF. DNA of the CDR3: TGTGCCAGCAGTCTTCCGACTAGCGGGAGATTCTCCTACGAGCAGTACTTC.

The V call is TRBV7-9, the J call TRBJ1-4; 8 nucleotides agree with TRBD1. Germline trimming cut 3 bases from V and 5 bases from J; bases unmatched to any gene: 8. From germline, CDR1 is SEHNR and CDR2 FQNEAQ (reference sequence). CDR3 size: 16 residues. CDR3 sequence reads: CASSFNRQGLNEKLFF. The CDR3 bases are TGTGCCAGCAGCTTTAACCGACAGGGGTTAAATGAAAAACTGTTTTTT.

This chain joins TRBV6-1 and TRBJ2-1; 9 bases align to TRBD2. V was pared by 0 bases and J by 8 bases, with 8 bases of the junction left unmatched. Per the germline V gene, CDR1 is MNHNS and CDR2 is SASEGT. This CDR3 has 16 residues. CDR3 nucleotide sequence: TGTGCCAGCAGTGAAGCAAATAGGGGACTAGCCGATGAGCAGTTCTTC. It yields the protein CASSEANRGLADEQFF.

The J gene is TRBJ2-7, the V gene TRBV4-3; the match to TRBD1 covers 7 bases. V was pared by 1 base and J by 1 base, with 4 bases of the junction left unmatched. Germline-derived CDR1 and CDR2 are LGHNA and YSLEER. This CDR3 contains 15 residues. The CDR3 DNA is TGCGCCAGCAGCCAAGGGGGACAGTTATCCTACGAGCAGTACTTC. This gives the protein CASSQGGQLSYEQYF.

The chain couples TRBV18 to TRBJ2-3; 7 nucleotides agree with TRBD2. The CDR3 runs to 15 residues. From germline, CDR1 is KGHSH and CDR2 LQKENI. J lost 4 bases, V lost 3 bases, and 7 bases had no gene match. CDR3 in DNA: TGTGCCAGCTCACCCGGGCTAGCGGAAGCAGATACGCAGTATTTT. This encodes CASSPGLAEADTQYF. Filled out from reference TRBV18 and TRBJ2-3, the complete variable domain reads NAGVMQNPRHLVRRRGQEARLRCSPMKGHSHVYWYRQLPEEGLKFMVYLQKENIIDESGMPKERFSAEFPKEGPSILRIQQVVRGDSAAYFCASSPGLAEADTQYFGPGTRLTVL.